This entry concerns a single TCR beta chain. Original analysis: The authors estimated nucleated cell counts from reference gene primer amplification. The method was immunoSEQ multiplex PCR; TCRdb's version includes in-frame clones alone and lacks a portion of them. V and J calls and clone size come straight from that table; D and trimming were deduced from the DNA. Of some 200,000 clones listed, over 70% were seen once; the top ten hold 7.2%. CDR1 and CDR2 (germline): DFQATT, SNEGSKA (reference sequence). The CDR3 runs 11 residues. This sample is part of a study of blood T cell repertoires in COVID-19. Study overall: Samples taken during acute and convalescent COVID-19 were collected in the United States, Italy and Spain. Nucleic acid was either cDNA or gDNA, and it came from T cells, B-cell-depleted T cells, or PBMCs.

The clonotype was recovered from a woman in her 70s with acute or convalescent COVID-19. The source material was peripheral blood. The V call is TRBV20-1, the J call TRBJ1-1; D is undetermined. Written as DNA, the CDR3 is TGCAGGGCCTCCTCGAACACTGAAGCTTTCTTT. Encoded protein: CRASSNTEAFF.